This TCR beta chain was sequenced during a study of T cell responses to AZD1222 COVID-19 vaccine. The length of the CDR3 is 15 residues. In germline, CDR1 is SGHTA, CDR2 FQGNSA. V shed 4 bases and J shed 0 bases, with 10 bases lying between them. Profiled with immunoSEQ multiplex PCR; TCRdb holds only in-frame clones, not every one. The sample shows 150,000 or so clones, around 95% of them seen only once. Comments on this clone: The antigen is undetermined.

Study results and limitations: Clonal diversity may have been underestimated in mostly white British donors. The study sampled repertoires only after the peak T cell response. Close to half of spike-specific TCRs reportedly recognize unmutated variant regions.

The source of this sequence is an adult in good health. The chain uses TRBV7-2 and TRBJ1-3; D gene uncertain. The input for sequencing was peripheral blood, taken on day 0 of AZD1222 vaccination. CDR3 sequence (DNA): TGTGCCAGCAGCTCTGAAGCGTACTCTGGAAACACCATATATTTT. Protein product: CASSSEAYSGNTIYF.